This TCR beta chain came from a study of cytomegalovirus exposure and HLA in healthy donors. Whole-study results and caveats: Near-uniform donor sequencing depth was presumed by presence/absence analyses.

As for the donors, each was a healthy bone marrow donor. Notes on this clone: Its specificity is not known.

The primer mix had 60 Vbeta and 13 Jbeta primers. Generated by immunoSEQ multiplex PCR, the TCRdb table keeps only in-frame clones and is missing some. The sample includes approximately 140,000 clones, approximately 71% of them seen just once. The sequenced material came from PBMCs. This receptor was identified in a woman aged 60-75 years in good health and CMV-seronegative.

Here the CDR3 reads CASTQAREGYGYTF. The CDR3 DNA reads TGTGCCAGCACCCAGGCCAGGGAGGGCTATGGCTACACCTTC. V and J are TRBV7-9 and TRBJ1-2, with D perhaps TRBD1 (5 bases). This CDR3 region has 14 residues. The V end lost 7 bases, the J end lost 4 bases, and 16 bases lay between the germline ends. CDR1 and CDR2 (germline): SEHNR, FQNEAQ (reference sequence).